What follows are 25 T cell receptor beta chains derived from one specimen sequenced in a study of cytomegalovirus exposure and HLA in healthy donors (dated by TCRdb to about 2017). The protocol used for the library was the immunoSEQ multiplex PCR assay. A mixture of 60 forward primers for TCR Vbeta segments and 13 reverse primers for TCR Jbeta segments was used in the multiplex PCR. This immuneACCESS table, as held by TCRdb, lists in-frame sequences with V and J called but not all clones. Of the missing ones, under half trace to an unresolved V gene in checked studies; the others have no known cause. Within this sample are some 150,000 clones, with less than 80% of them counted one time only. The leading ten clones occupy roughly 4% of the sample. Specimen: PBMCs. These receptors all stem from a man aged 50-60 years in good health and CMV-seropositive.

As concerns this clone: The sample contains more than one DNA sequence encoding this CDR3. This chain joins TRBV5-1 and TRBJ1-2; D gene unclear. The germline V gene encodes CDR1 SGHRS and CDR2 YFSETQ. Trimming took 2 bases from V and 0 from J, leaving 5 bases between them. The CDR3 has 13 residues. CDR3 amino acids: CASSLTANYGYTF. As DNA, the CDR3 is TGCGCCAGCAGCTTAACGGCTAACTATGGCTACACCTTC.

The genes are TRBV28 and TRBJ2-1; TRBD1 matches 8 bases. Germline V lookup: CDR1 MDHEN, CDR2 SYDVKM. There are 12 residues in the CDR3. The ends lost 2 bases at V and 15 bases at J; junction bases unmatched: 6. This CDR3 is CASSLRDRRSFF. CDR3 nucleotides: TGTGCCAGCAGTTTAAGGGACAGGAGATCGTTCTTC.

Here the CDR3 DNA reads TGTGCCAGCAGCCTGACAGGGGGCTTAGGCTACACCTTC. It translates to CASSLTGGLGYTF. The chain joins TRBV5-8 to TRBJ1-2; TRBD1 matches 10 bases. Trimming removed 4 bases from V and 8 bases from J; junction bases left unmatched: 5. The length of the CDR3 is 13 residues. Per the germline V gene, CDR1 is SGHTS and CDR2 is YDEGEE.

In this sample, this clone turned up a few times. This sequence joins TRBV4-2 and TRBJ2-1, with a tentative D call TRBD2 (6 bases). Deletions cut 4 bases from V and 6 bases from J, with 13 bases between. This CDR3 is built from 14 residues. Germline V gives CDR1 LGHNA, CDR2 YNFKEQ. CDR3 in DNA: TGTGCCAGCAGCCCAGAGAGGGGAGGCAATGAGCAGTTCTTC. This sequence encodes CASSPERGGNEQFF.

CDR3 in amino acids: CASRKAGEYGYTF. Written as DNA, the CDR3 is TGTGCCAGCAGGAAGGCTGGGGAGTATGGCTACACCTTC. J is TRBJ1-2 and V is TRBV6-5; D call uncertain. The V gene's germline CDR1 is MNHEY and CDR2 SVGAGI. The CDR3 length is 13 residues. V lost 6 bases and J 5 bases, leaving 13 bases between the germline ends.

The chain recombines TRBV12-5 with TRBJ1-2; maybe TRBD1 (5 bases). Germline V gene data show CDR1 as LGHNT and CDR2 as FRNRAP. This CDR3 is 12 amino acids long. V shed 9 bases and J shed 2 bases, with 10 bases lying between them. The CDR3 DNA is TGTGCTAGCTCACAGGAAAACTATGGCTACACCTTC. Its protein product is CASSQENYGYTF.

This clone was observed a handful of times. J is TRBJ1-4 and V is TRBV7-6, with a tentative D call TRBD1 (5 bases). The germline V gene has CDR1 SGHVS and CDR2 FNYEAQ. V was trimmed by 5 bases and J by 1 base, leaving 20 bases between them. The CDR3 contains 18 residues. CDR3 in DNA: TGTGCCAGCAGCCCGAGGGTGGGGGGGATAGGAACTAATGAAAAACTGTTTTTT. Protein: CASSPRVGGIGTNEKLFF.

This chain links TRBV7-2 with TRBJ1-5; 9 bases line up with TRBD1. This CDR3 is 15 amino acids long. Germline CDR1 SGHTA, CDR2 FQGNSA. Trimming took 5 bases from V and 7 from J; bases not matched to a gene: 9. CDR3 nucleotide sequence: TGTGCCAGCAGCGGCACCGGGACAGGGACGCAGCCCCAGCATTTT. This sequence encodes CASSGTGTGTQPQHF.

CDR3 amino acids: CASSLGTSGRAGNIQYF. The CDR3 DNA is TGTGCCAGCAGCTTAGGCACTAGCGGGAGGGCCGGTAACATTCAGTACTTC. The chain carries TRBV7-2 and TRBJ2-4; TRBD2 agrees at 13 bases. J lost 7 bases, V lost 1 base, and 7 bases had no gene match. Germline-derived CDR1 and CDR2 are SGHTA and FQGNSA. The CDR3 consists of 17 residues.

The chain couples TRBV5-6 to TRBJ2-3; D possibly corresponds to TRBD2 (5 bases). Between the trimmed V and J ends, which lost 1 base and 10 bases, there was a span of 10 bases. The length of the CDR3 is 12 residues. Per germline, CDR1 SGHDT and CDR2 YYEEEE. The CDR3 protein is CASSLTGKPQYF. Written as DNA, the CDR3 is TGTGCCAGCAGCTTGACGGGAAAACCGCAGTATTTT.

A single count supports this clone. The chain links TRBV7-2 to TRBJ2-4, with TRBD2 identical over 7 bases. Germline values: CDR1 SGHTA, CDR2 FQGNSA. After removal of 3 bases from V and 3 bases from J, the junction contained 8 bases not matched to a gene. This CDR3 contains 16 residues. The CDR3 is CASSFGAGVSKNIQYF. The DNA of the CDR3 is TGTGCCAGCAGCTTTGGGGCGGGAGTCAGCAAAAACATTCAGTACTTC.

The J gene is TRBJ2-1, the V gene TRBV10-3; TRBD1 matches at 9 bases. This CDR3 has 17 amino acids. CDR1 is ENHRY, CDR2 SYGVKD, per germline. Trimming removed 8 bases from V and 8 bases from J; junction bases left unmatched: 19. DNA for the CDR3: TGTGCCATCGGGGGGACAGGGAAAGTCAGCGGGCCTGATGAGCAGTTCTTC. Amino acids: CAIGGTGKVSGPDEQFF.

The chain uses TRBV5-1 and TRBJ2-2; no reliable D call. Germline assignment: CDR1 SGHRS and CDR2 YFSETQ. The V and J ends lost 4 bases and 0 bases respectively, with 19 bases between them. The CDR3 is made up of 18 amino acids. CDR3 nucleotide sequence: TGCGCCAGCAGCCCCTACCGTGGTATAACCGCGAACACCGGGGAGCTGTTTTTT. Translation: CASSPYRGITANTGELFF.

This clone has a handful of counts. V usage is TRBV5-6 and J usage is TRBJ2-7, with TRBD2 matching 7 bases. CDR3 size: 16 residues. V trimming: 3 bases; J trimming: 3 bases; junction bases outside the gene matches: 12. The V gene's germline CDR1 is SGHDT and CDR2 YYEEEE. The CDR3 DNA reads as TGTGCCAGCAGCTCCTTCGAGGGCGGGGGTCTCTACGAGCAGTACTTC. Its protein product is CASSSFEGGGLYEQYF. The full variable domain, its missing parts supplied by reference TRBV5-6 and TRBJ2-7, is DAGVTQSPTHLIKTRGQQVTLRCSPKSGHDTVSWYQQALGQGPQFIFQYYEEEERQRGNFPDRFSGHQFPNYSSELNVNALLLGDSALYLCASSSFEGGGLYEQYFGPGTRLTVT.

This rearrangement joins TRBV5-6 to TRBJ1-1; D is unresolved. The CDR3 consists of 13 residues. Trimming pared 4 bases from V and 9 bases from J, leaving 16 bases between. Per germline, CDR1 SGHDT and CDR2 YYEEEE. As DNA, the CDR3 is TGTGCCAGCAGCCCCCGAGGAGGGCTCAAAGCTTTCTTT. It codes for CASSPRGGLKAFF.

The V and J genes are TRBV6-5 and TRBJ2-1; possibly TRBD1 for D (7 bases). The length of the CDR3 is 15 residues. The ends were cut back, 2 bases at V and 7 bases at J, with 15 bases in the middle. Germline loops: CDR1 MNHEY, CDR2 SVGAGI. CDR3 coding DNA: TGTGCCAGCAGTTACCTGCGGGGCAGGGGGAATGAGCAGTTCTTC. Its protein product is CASSYLRGRGNEQFF.

The rearrangement uses TRBV20-1 and TRBJ2-1; D remains ambiguous. V was pared by 3 bases and J by 7 bases, with 7 bases between. CDR1 DFQATT and CDR2 SNEGSKA come from the germline V gene (reference sequence). CDR3 length equals 11 residues. CDR3 protein: CSASRVNEQFF. In DNA, the CDR3 is TGCAGTGCTAGTCGTGTAAATGAGCAGTTCTTC.

This sequence joins TRBV28 and TRBJ2-7; D not certain. The CDR3 runs to 14 residues. The germline CDR1 and CDR2 sequences are MDHEN and SYDVKM. V lost 10 bases and J 7 bases, leaving 23 bases between the germline ends. CDR3 in amino acids: CATSQQTSAREQYF. CDR3 nucleotides: TGTGCCACCTCCCAGCAGACTTCGGCTAGAGAGCAGTACTTC.

This clone was found a few times. This chain joins TRBV5-4 and TRBJ1-1; perhaps TRBD1 as D (6 bases). V was trimmed by 4 bases and J by 5 bases, leaving 18 bases between them. Germline CDR1 reads SGHNT; CDR2 reads YYREEE (reference sequence). CDR3 length: 15 amino acids. The CDR3 region has the DNA TGTGCCAGCAGCCAAATTGAGGGGGAAGGGACTGAAGCTTTCTTT. It translates to CASSQIEGEGTEAFF.

The chain is built from TRBV5-4 and TRBJ2-7; 8 nucleotides align to TRBD2. The J segment lost 0 bases and the V segment lost 0 bases, leaving 11 bases of the junction unmatched. CDR3 length: 18 residues. Looked up from germline, CDR1 is SGHNT and CDR2 is YYREEE (reference sequence). The CDR3 DNA sequence: TGTGCCAGCAGCTTGGGCCTAGCGGGCCCGGGAAGCTCCTACGAGCAGTACTTC. It translates to CASSLGLAGPGSSYEQYF.

This clone was detected once. The V call is TRBV5-1, the J call TRBJ2-7; 8 nucleotides align to TRBD1. The CDR3 runs 15 residues. Germline V gene sequence: CDR1 SGHRS, CDR2 YFSETQ. Trimming removed 4 bases from V and 5 bases from J; junction bases left unmatched: 11. CDR3 residues: CASSDPGTGPHEQYF. The CDR3 region has the DNA TGCGCCAGCAGCGACCCCGGGACAGGACCCCACGAGCAGTACTTC.

This chain uses TRBV5-5 with TRBJ1-2, with 7 positions matching TRBD1. CDR1 SGHKS and CDR2 YYEKEE come from the germline V gene (reference sequence). This CDR3 spans 15 amino acids. The V gene end was trimmed by 1 base and the J gene end by 1 base; junction bases not matched to a gene: 4. CDR3 protein: CASSLSTGLNYGYTF. The CDR3 DNA reads TGTGCCAGCAGCTTGTCGACAGGGCTTAACTATGGCTACACCTTC.

V is TRBV7-2 and J is TRBJ1-6, with 9 bases lining up with TRBD1. The V gene's germline CDR1 is SGHTA and CDR2 FQGNSA. V dropped 1 base and J dropped 8; count of bases not matched to a gene: 3. CDR3 size: 15 residues. CDR3 residues: CASSLGRTGDSPLHF. As DNA, the CDR3 is TGTGCCAGCAGCTTAGGACGGACAGGGGATTCACCCCTCCACTTT. The entire variable domain, with the rest obtained from reference TRBV7-2 and TRBJ1-6, is as follows: GAGVSQSPSNKVTEKGKDVELRCDPISGHTALYWYRQSLGQGLEFLIYFQGNSAPDKSGLPSDRFSAERTGGSVSTLTIQRTQQEDSAVYLCASSLGRTGDSPLHFGNGTRLTVT.

J is TRBJ2-3 and V is TRBV9; 11 bases are a match to TRBD2. CDR3 length equals 16 residues. V dropped 2 bases and J dropped 3; count of bases not matched to a gene: 5. Germline V gives CDR1 SGDLS, CDR2 YYNGEE. CDR3 DNA: TGTGCCAGCAGCGTTCATAGCGGGGGGGGTACAGATACGCAGTATTTT. Translation: CASSVHSGGGTDTQYF.

The genes are TRBV9 and TRBJ2-1, with D possibly being TRBD2 (5 bases). Trimming took 1 base from V and 2 from J, leaving 13 bases between them. This CDR3 contains 16 residues. CDR1 and CDR2 (germline): SGDLS, YYNGEE. CDR3 region: CASSVPEGVAYNEQFF. The CDR3 DNA is TGTGCCAGCAGCGTACCTGAGGGAGTCGCCTACAATGAGCAGTTCTTC.